This entry lists 11 T cell receptor beta chains sequenced from one sample in a study of T cell responses to AZD1222 COVID-19 vaccine. Sequenced by immunoSEQ multiplex PCR; TCRdb stores in-frame clones only, minus some. The data contain some 90,000 clones, over 75% of them seen just once; the ten biggest clones take up 10% to 15%. Sequencing used peripheral blood, obtained on day 0 of AZD1222 vaccination. The receptors shown here come from an adult in good health.

Of note for this clone: Other DNA sequences of this sample code for an identical CDR3. The rearrangement uses TRBV6-1 and TRBJ1-1, with D perhaps matching TRBD1 (6 bases). CDR1 MNHNS and CDR2 SASEGT come from the germline V gene. V shed 3 bases and J shed 5 bases, with 10 bases lying between them. This CDR3 is built from 13 residues. The CDR3 bases are TGTGCCAGCAGTGAGGCCAGGGGAACTGAAGCTTTCTTT. Translation gives CASSEARGTEAFF.

J is TRBJ2-2 and V is TRBV6-1, with a tentative D call TRBD1 (7 bases). V was shortened by 2 bases and J by 5 bases, with 24 bases between the two germline ends. In germline, CDR1 is MNHNS, CDR2 SASEGT. This CDR3 is built from 19 residues. CDR3 DNA: TGTGCCAGCAGTGAAATATGGAGGGGGCAGTTCCGGGGGACCGGGGAGCTGTTTTTT. Its translation: CASSEIWRGQFRGTGELFF.

This chain joins TRBV5-1 and TRBJ1-1; D possibly corresponds to TRBD1 (6 bases). CDR3 length: 14 amino acids. V was clipped by 1 base and J by 3 bases, with 10 bases between them. Per the germline V gene, CDR1 is SGHRS and CDR2 is YFSETQ. The CDR3 DNA sequence: TGCGCCAGCAGCTTGCAGGGGTGGGACACTGAAGCTTTCTTT. Protein: CASSLQGWDTEAFF.

The genes are TRBV6-5 and TRBJ1-2; TRBD1 agrees at 7 bases. Germline CDR1 reads MNHEY; CDR2 reads SVGAGI. V was clipped by 6 bases and J by 8 bases; unmatched bases: 15. This CDR3 comprises 15 residues. For the CDR3, the DNA is TGTGCCAGCAGGAACAGGGGTCGCGAGTCGGGGGGCTACACCTTC. Protein product: CASRNRGRESGGYTF.

The V call is TRBV3-1 (or the pseudogene TRBV3-2), the J call TRBJ2-5; D gene unclear. Trimming removed 0 bases at V and 7 bases at J, with 12 bases between. The germline CDR1 and CDR2 sequences are LGHDT and YNNKEL (reference sequence). The CDR3 contains 14 residues. CDR3 sequence: CASSQDIVLGTQYF. The CDR3 coding sequence is TGTGCCAGCAGCCAAGATATAGTCTTGGGGACCCAGTACTTC.

The V gene is TRBV19, the J gene TRBJ1-2, with 9 bases lining up with TRBD1. The ends lost 3 bases at V and 1 base at J; junction bases unmatched: 0. The CDR3 is made up of 14 amino acids. CDR1 is LNHDA, CDR2 SQIVND, per germline (reference sequence). CDR3 protein: CASSMDRGNYGYTF. The CDR3 region has the DNA TGTGCCAGTAGTATGGACAGGGGTAACTATGGCTACACCTTC.

The chain recombines TRBV19 with TRBJ2-2; D remains unclear. The CDR3 consists of 15 residues. V lost 5 bases and J lost 0, with 10 bases in between. Looked up from germline, CDR1 is LNHDA and CDR2 is SQIVND (reference sequence). The CDR3 protein is CASSPSSANTGELFF. In nucleotides, the CDR3 is TGTGCCAGTAGTCCATCTTCCGCGAACACCGGGGAGCTGTTTTTT.

The rearrangement uses TRBV10-3 and TRBJ1-2; a possible D gene is TRBD1 (6 bases). Looked up from germline, CDR1 is ENHRY and CDR2 is SYGVKD. V was clipped by 3 bases and J by 3 bases, with 20 bases between them. The CDR3 is 17 residues long. For the CDR3, the DNA is TGTGCCATCAGTGAAAGGGGAAGGGCAGGGGCGGACTATGGCTACACCTTC. This sequence encodes CAISERGRAGADYGYTF.

This clone was observed once. The chain uses TRBV19 and TRBJ1-2, with TRBD1 identical over 7 bases. V gave up 5 bases and J gave up 4 bases; unmatched junction bases: 7. The CDR3 totals 14 residues. Germline CDR1 is LNHDA and CDR2 is SQIVND (reference sequence). For the CDR3, the DNA is TGTGCCAGTAGTCCGACAGGGACTACCTATGGCTACACCTTC. Translated: CASSPTGTTYGYTF.

This chain joins TRBV5-4 and TRBJ2-5; perhaps TRBD2 as D (5 bases). Germline values: CDR1 SGHNT, CDR2 YYREEE (reference sequence). This CDR3 has 14 amino acids. The V and J ends lost 3 bases and 7 bases respectively, with 16 bases between them. The CDR3 loop is CASSSRAPRATQYF. In DNA, the CDR3 is TGTGCCAGCAGCTCGCGGGCCCCTCGGGCGACCCAGTACTTC.

The CDR3 DNA follows: TGTGCCAGCAGCTTAGATACAGGGATCCAATATGGCTACACCTTC. This sequence encodes CASSLDTGIQYGYTF. The rearrangement joins TRBV7-2 to TRBJ1-2; D possibly corresponds to TRBD1 (6 bases). CDR1 and CDR2 (germline): SGHTA, FQGNSA. V lost 1 base and J lost 5, with 14 bases in between. CDR3 length: 15 amino acids.